One sample yielded the 9 T cell receptor beta chains listed below, sequenced in a study of Graves' ophthalmopathy and Graves' hyperthyroidism. TCR beta CDR3 regions were amplified from RNA transcripts. HTBI primers were employed in first-round RT-PCR, then a second-round multiplex PCR followed. TCRdb re-derived calls from the multiplex PCR reads in MiXCR, one entry per CDR3 protein. This table holds approximately 640,000 distinct CDR3 sequences, roughly two fifths found once. The sequenced sample was peripheral blood. The source is an adult man with Graves' ophthalmopathy.

This clonotype was recorded once. One junction end does not reproduce the germline sequence, and a read error may be involved. V gene TRBV7-2 combines with J gene TRBJ2-7, with 12 bases aligning to TRBD2. The CDR3 covers 17 residues. Germline V lookup: CDR1 SGHTA, CDR2 FQGNSA. The CDR3 DNA is TGTGCCAGCAGCTTTTCGACTAGCGGGAGCTGGACCGGGGAGCAGTATTTC. Its protein product is CASSFSTSGSWTGEQYF. The full variable domain, rest sourced from reference TRBV7-2 and TRBJ2-7, is GAGVSQSPSNKVTEKGKDVELRCDPISGHTALYWYRQSLGQGLEFLIYFQGNSAPDKSGLPSDRFSAERTGGSVSTLTIQRTQQEDSAVYLCASSFSTSGSWTGEQYFGPGTRLTVT.

The V and J genes are TRBV10-3 and TRBJ1-1, with D perhaps TRBD1 (6 bases). Germline V gives CDR1 ENHRY, CDR2 SYGVKD. This CDR3 is 14 amino acids long. With 1 base removed from V and 6 bases from J, the gap between germline ends came to 12 bases. DNA for the CDR3: TGTGCCATCAGTGAGTTTGTTGGGGGCGCTGAAGCTTTCTTT. It is translated as CAISEFVGGAEAFF.

The rearrangement uses TRBV10-3 and TRBJ2-7; D gene uncertain. Germline V CDR1 and CDR2: ENHRY, SYGVKD. Trimming took 10 bases from V and 5 from J, leaving 9 bases between them. There are 10 residues in the CDR3. The CDR3 sequence is CASTGHEQYF. The CDR3 DNA reads as TGTGCCAGCACGGGCCACGAGCAGTACTTC.

The genes are TRBV2 and TRBJ1-4; D possibly corresponds to TRBD1 (6 bases). Germline V gives CDR1 SNHLY, CDR2 FYNNEI. The CDR3 is 14 amino acids. Trimming stripped 4 bases from V and 3 bases from J, with 9 bases between. The CDR3 is CASSVPGANEKLFF. The CDR3 nucleotides are TGTGCCAGCAGTGTGCCAGGGGCTAATGAAAAACTGTTTTTT.

The chain has TRBV25-1 and TRBJ2-5; D is unresolved. Germline values: CDR1 MGHDK, CDR2 SYGVNS. The V and J ends lost 11 bases and 5 bases respectively, with 12 bases between them. CDR3 size: 11 residues. The DNA for the CDR3 is TGTGCCCTCACAACCGGCGAGACCCAGTACTTC. Translating it yields CALTTGETQYF.

This clonotype was counted only a few times. The V call is TRBV12-3 or TRBV12-4, the J call TRBJ1-2; 9 nucleotides agree with TRBD1. Trimming removed 1 base from V and 4 bases from J; junction bases left unmatched: 4. This CDR3 comprises 15 residues. Here the CDR3 DNA reads TGTGCCAGCAGTTTAGACAGGGGGCGGCTCTATGGCTACACCTTC. This translates into CASSLDRGRLYGYTF.

This clonotype was detected ten times or more. V is TRBV2 and J is TRBJ2-5, with TRBD1 as a possible D gene (5 bases). V lost 6 bases and J 4 bases, leaving 9 bases between the germline ends. Germline V gives CDR1 SNHLY, CDR2 FYNNEI. The CDR3 spans 12 residues. CDR3 in DNA: TGTGCCAGCAGGCACAGGTCAGAGACCCAGTACTTC. Amino acids: CASRHRSETQYF.

As for this clonotype: A much larger clone differs by one base, so this may be a read error. The genes are TRBV7-4 and TRBJ2-7; no firm D call. The germline CDR1 and CDR2 sequences are SGHVT and SQSDAQ. This CDR3 has 13 residues. The CDR3 spells CANSLQITYEQYF. The CDR3 DNA follows: TGTGCCAACAGCTTACAGATTACCTACGAGCAGTACTTC.

Remarks on this clonotype: The conserved closing phenylalanine or tryptophan is absent in this CDR3, likely reflecting a read error. The rearrangement links TRBV19 to TRBJ2-5; a weak D match, TRBD1 (6 bases). The V and J ends lost 9 bases and 5 bases respectively, with 16 bases between them. Germline V gene sequence: CDR1 LNHDA, CDR2 SQIVND (reference sequence). The CDR3 totals 13 residues. The CDR3 DNA sequence: TGTGCCAGCAGCTTGAGAAGGGGGGAGACCCAGTACCTC. Its translation is CASSLRRGETQYL.